The sequence of this T cell receptor beta chain was determined in a study of T cells in Graves' hyperthyroidism and ophthalmopathy. Germline CDR1 and CDR2: SGHTA and FQGNSA. V gave up 5 bases and J gave up 6 bases; unmatched junction bases: 11. The length of the CDR3 is 15 residues. TCR beta CDR3 regions were amplified from RNA. First-round RT-PCR targeting the TCR CDR3 was performed with the HTBI primer set. From the multiplex PCR reads, TCRdb called clonotypes with MiXCR, one entry per CDR3 protein. The sample shows more than 500,000 distinct CDR3 sequences, 46% of them seen only once. This clonotype was recorded a few times. No antigen is known for it. Study findings and constraints: Stable hyperthyroidism was told apart from ophthalmopathy by a model built on 13 V-J features.

What was sequenced was peripheral blood or thyroid tissue (not recorded which). The TCR sequence derives from an adult woman with Graves' disease, either hyperthyroidism or ophthalmopathy (not recorded which). This chain joins TRBV7-2 and TRBJ2-7; 9 nucleotides match TRBD2. DNA for the CDR3: TGTGCCAGCAGCCAGGTTAGCGGGAGACGAGGCGAGCAGTACTTC. Amino acid sequence: CASSQVSGRRGEQYF.